The rows below give T cell receptor beta chains drawn from one sample of a study of blood T cell repertoires in COVID-19. The assay was immunoSEQ multiplex PCR, and TCRdb's table has in-frame clones only and misses some. The sample holds about 260,000 clones, about 87% seen once. The sample taken for sequencing was peripheral blood. The receptors shown here come from a human donor in a cohort sampled during active COVID-19. CDR3s include the opening cysteine and the closing phenylalanine or tryptophan. Fields, in order: V gene, J gene, D gene, clone size, CDR3 DNA, CDR3 protein. The D gene is left open where the match is weak. The listing skips clone size in some rows; elsewhere it reads once, few, many or a size class.

TRBV5-1	TRBJ1-3	.	.	TGCGCCAGCAGCTTGGCCGGGAGCTCTGGAAACACCATATATTTT	CASSLAGSSGNTIYF
TRBV7-9	TRBJ2-7	.	.	TGTGCCAGCAGCTTCGGGGACACCTTCTCCTACGAGCAGTACTTC	CASSFGDTFSYEQYF
TRBV5-1	TRBJ2-3	.	.	TGCGCCAGCAGCTTGGCTAGTTTTGGTGGCACAGATACGCAGTATTTT	CASSLASFGGTDTQYF
TRBV7-2	TRBJ2-1	TRBD2	.	TGTGCCAGCAGCTTAGTATGGCTAGCGGGGCGGAATGAGCAGTTCTTC	CASSLVWLAGRNEQFF
TRBV2	TRBJ2-1	TRBD2	many	TGTGCCGGACTGAGCGGGAGCGGGAATGAGCAGTTCTTC	CAGLSGSGNEQFF
TRBV27	TRBJ1-2	TRBD1	.	TGTGCCAGCAGTTTGGTACCGGGACAGGGATTCGGTGGCTACACCTTC	CASSLVPGQGFGGYTF
TRBV12-3/TRBV12-4	TRBJ2-1	.	.	TGTGCCAGCAGTGACTTTAATGAGCAGTTCTTC	CASSDFNEQFF
TRBV5-1	TRBJ1-2	.	.	TGCGCCAGCAGCCCTCCGGACATGAAAATCGGCTACACCTTC	CASSPPDMKIGYTF
TRBV6-6	TRBJ1-3	.	.	TGTGCCACATCTTCACCGGGGGGAAACACCATATATTTT	CATSSPGGNTIYF
TRBV2	TRBJ2-3	TRBD2	once	TGTGCCAGCAGTAATCCGGGACTAGCGGGGGCCGGAGATACGCAGTATTTT	CASSNPGLAGAGDTQYF
TRBV3-1/TRBV3-2	TRBJ1-2	TRBD1	.	TGTGCCAGCACCTCCGGGGGGGGACAGGGGCTCTATGGCTACACCTTC	CASTSGGGQGLYGYTF